This T cell receptor beta chain was sequenced in a study of blood T cell repertoires in COVID-19 (dated by TCRdb to the early 2020s). A note on the overall study: Samples from collaborators originated in the United States, Italy and Spain and spanned both the acute and convalescent phases of COVID-19. The repertoires were made available in a free public database intended to serve as a resource for research on the immune response to SARS-CoV-2. The dataset comprised deeply sampled blood TCRbeta repertoires from subjects exposed to, actively infected with, or recovered from COVID-19. The material from the prospective study consisted of cDNA or gDNA derived from T cells, B-cell-depleted T cells, or PBMCs. Where available, HLA class I and class II types were taken from metadata supplied by the sample provider and were not determined by assay-based typing. Samples were obtained from the ongoing ImmuneRACE study (first 160 participants) and from some 1,300 subjects provided by 6 global collaborators. Sample metadata almost always included a de-identified subject ID, COVID-19 status, age in years and sex.

Here is what the overall study found, with its caveats: How much clinical and demographic metadata was included differed by source and by participant, and the metadata was provided uncurated.

TCRbeta CDR3 regions were amplified from genomic DNA by means of the immunoSEQ Assay, a bias-controlled multiplex PCR. Per the source publication's procedure: Within the assay, amplification of reference gene primers was used to estimate how many nucleated cells each sample contained. To quantify the absolute abundance of each unique TCRbeta CDR3 rearrangement, sequence reads were collapsed and filtered. For each sample, productive Simpson clonality was calculated as the square root of Simpson's diversity index across productive rearrangements. TCRdb mirrors the immuneACCESS table, restricted to in-frame sequences. Some clones are absent from its copies; in checked studies, under half trace to an unresolved V gene, and the reason for the others is unknown. The V and J calls and clone size come from that table; D and trimming were worked out from the DNA. The sample yields about 180,000 clones; around 80% were counted once. The top ten constitute around 11% of the sample.

Points on this clone: No antigen is known for it. Qualities for individual bases were not recorded, and no much larger clone is one base off.

The CDR3 holds 12 amino acids from the cysteine to the phenylalanine. The retained sequence is limited to the CDR3, 36 bases, with the frame set at the first base. The junction shows trimming of 1 base on V and 11 bases on J, plus 11 bases between the germline ends. Reading the germline V gene (reference sequence) gives CDR1 LGHDT and CDR2 YNNKEL. In Seattle, one collaborating source enrolled patients while the infection was active and tracked those patients longitudinally over the course of disease. Each collaborating institution followed its own protocols to collect whole blood in K2EDTA tubes. For TCRbeta analysis, collaborators shipped samples as frozen whole blood, isolated PBMCs, or DNA extracted from either of those sample types.

Sequencing was carried out using peripheral blood. The sequence was collected from a woman of 80 years or more with COVID-19, enrolled during active disease. The chain uses TRBV3-1 (or the pseudogene TRBV3-2) and TRBJ1-1; the D gene is not confidently resolved. The DNA reads as follows: TGTGCCAGCAGCCAAGGGGAGGGTCGGGCTTTCTTT. Its translation is CASSQGEGRAFF.